These 8 T cell receptor beta chains came from one sample sequenced in a study of OX40 agonist ivuxolimab in advanced cancers. TCRdb keeps only in-frame clones here, not all; method: immunoSEQ multiplex PCR. The profile covers tens of thousands of clones, with about 85% appearing a single time and 1.5% to 2% taken by the ten largest. This sample comprised CD4+ or CD8+ T cells sorted from blood, obtained in a trial of the OX40 agonist ivuxolimab. All receptors come from an adult with an advanced solid tumor such as melanoma, head and neck, liver or kidney cancer.

This chain connects TRBV7-9 to TRBJ2-7, with 7 bases aligning to TRBD1. The germline CDR1 and CDR2 sequences are SEHNR and FQNEAQ (reference sequence). Germline trimming cut 4 bases from V and 7 bases from J; bases unmatched to any gene: 13. The length of the CDR3 is 15 residues. The CDR3 sequence: CASSSPRGSRGEQYF. Written as DNA, the CDR3 is TGTGCCAGCAGCTCCCCACGGGGTAGCAGGGGGGAGCAGTACTTC.

The CDR3 spells CASIGSETGSFWDTEAFF. DNA for the CDR3: TGTGCCAGCATCGGTAGTGAGACAGGGAGTTTTTGGGACACTGAAGCTTTCTTT. V gene TRBV28 combines with J gene TRBJ1-1; the match to TRBD1 covers 7 bases. Trimming removed 7 bases from V and 3 bases from J; junction bases left unmatched: 20. Per the germline V gene, CDR1 is MDHEN and CDR2 is SYDVKM. This CDR3 has 18 residues.

This rearrangement joins TRBV7-9 to TRBJ2-5; 7 bases match TRBD1. CDR1 and CDR2 (germline): SEHNR, FQNEAQ (reference sequence). Losses at the gene ends were 5 bases for V and 0 bases for J; bases not matched to a gene: 18. The CDR3 is 19 residues long. The CDR3 here is CASSHSLTGRTLYQETQYF. CDR3 nucleotides: TGTGCCAGCAGCCATAGCCTGACAGGGAGAACCCTGTACCAAGAGACCCAGTACTTC.

The chain has TRBV6-5 and TRBJ1-6, with no clear D. The CDR3 covers 16 residues. Germline V lookup: CDR1 MNHEY, CDR2 SVGAGI. The V and J ends lost 2 bases and 4 bases respectively, with 12 bases between them. CDR3 DNA: TGTGCCAGCAGTTACCCTAGAGGGTTGTATAATTCACCCCTCCACTTT. This translates into CASSYPRGLYNSPLHF.

The chain employs TRBV7-4 and TRBJ1-1, with unresolved D. The V and J ends lost 2 bases and 2 bases respectively, with 12 bases between them. This CDR3 comprises 15 residues. Germline V gene data show CDR1 as SGHVT and CDR2 as SQSDAQ. The CDR3: CASSLWGAANTEAFF. The CDR3 bases are TGTGCCAGCAGCTTATGGGGAGCCGCTAACACTGAAGCTTTCTTT. The full variable domain, rest sourced from reference TRBV7-4 and TRBJ1-1, is GAGVSQSPRYKVAKRGRDVALRCDSISGHVTLYWYRQTLGQGSEVLTYSQSDAQRDKSGRPSGRFSAERPERSVSTLKIQRTEQGDSAVYLCASSLWGAANTEAFFGQGTRLTVV.

The chain is built from TRBV2 and TRBJ2-2; D is unresolved. Germline lookup yields CDR1 SNHLY and CDR2 FYNNEI. Trimming took off 2 bases at V and 4 bases at J, with 8 bases between the two ends. This CDR3 spans 14 amino acids. Written as DNA, the CDR3 is TGTGCCAGCAGTGAAAGTAGGGCCACCGGGGAGCTGTTTTTT. It specifies CASSESRATGELFF.

This clone was seen only a few times. In nucleotides, the CDR3 is TGCGCCAGCAGCTTTGGGGGACTAGCGGGAGTCAATGAGCAGTTCTTC. It codes for CASSFGGLAGVNEQFF. V gene TRBV5-1 combines with J gene TRBJ2-1; 14 nucleotides line up with TRBD2. CDR3 length: 16 amino acids. CDR1 is SGHRS, CDR2 YFSETQ, per germline. V lost 2 bases, J lost 6 bases, and 4 bases stayed unmatched.

The chain recombines TRBV5-8 with TRBJ1-5, with TRBD1 matching 8 bases. Germline values: CDR1 SGHTS, CDR2 YDEGEE. This CDR3 is 17 amino acids long. The V gene end was trimmed by 0 bases and the J gene end by 0 bases; junction bases not matched to a gene: 5. The CDR3 DNA reads as TGTGCCAGCAGCTTGGGGACAGGGAGTTATAGCAATCAGCCCCAGCATTTT. Translating it yields CASSLGTGSYSNQPQHF. The full variable domain, rest sourced from reference TRBV5-8 and TRBJ1-5, is EAGVTQSPTHLIKTRGQQATLRCSPISGHTSVYWYQQALGLGLQFLLWYDEGEERNRGNFPPRFSGRQFPNYSSELNVNALELEDSALYLCASSLGTGSYSNQPQHFGDGTRLSIL.